A selection of T cell receptor beta chains follows, all from one sample in a study of OX40 agonist ivuxolimab in advanced cancers. Generated by immunoSEQ multiplex PCR, the TCRdb table keeps only in-frame clones and is missing some. The repertoire holds over 80,000 clones, approximately 87% seen once, with more than 5.5% in the top ten. Sequencing was performed on CD4+ or CD8+ T cells sorted from blood, taken in a trial of the OX40 agonist ivuxolimab. These TCRs come from an adult with an advanced solid tumor such as melanoma, head and neck, liver or kidney cancer. CDR3s include the opening cysteine and the closing phenylalanine or tryptophan. A D gene is named only where the DNA matches it firmly. Part of the rows lack a size; the others show once, few, many or a class for expanded clones.

-	TRBV6-5	-	TRBJ2-1	CASSYGGVNNEQFF	TGTGCCAGCAGTTACGGGGGAGTGAACAATGAGCAGTTCTTC
-	TRBV6-5	-	TRBJ2-5	CASSPGSGETQYF	TGTGCCAGCAGTCCAGGGTCTGGGGAGACCCAGTACTTC
-	TRBV6-6	TRBD2	TRBJ2-7	CASSKKLAGVFYEQYF	TGTGCCAGCAGTAAGAAACTAGCGGGGGTTTTTTACGAGCAGTACTTC
-	TRBV5-6	-	TRBJ1-2	CASSLKGGHYGYTF	TGTGCCAGCAGCTTAAAGGGCGGCCACTATGGCTACACCTTC
once	TRBV27	-	TRBJ1-4	CASGRRAGEKLFF	TGTGCCAGCGGACGGAGGGCTGGGGAAAAACTGTTTTTT
-	TRBV11-2	-	TRBJ1-2	CASSLFSDSYGGDNYGYTF	TGTGCCAGCAGCTTATTTTCTGATTCTTACGGTGGGGATAACTATGGCTACACCTTC
-	TRBV2	TRBD2	TRBJ2-5	CASRTELAGEETQYF	TGTGCCAGCAGAACGGAACTAGCGGGGGAAGAGACCCAGTACTTC
-	TRBV6-5	-	TRBJ2-7	CASRKRQRYEQYF	TGTGCCAGCAGAAAACGACAGCGTTACGAGCAGTACTTC
-	TRBV7-8	TRBD1	TRBJ1-1	CASSLRDRPLSNTEAFF	TGTGCCAGCAGCTTAAGGGACAGGCCCTTATCGAACACTGAAGCTTTCTTT
-	TRBV2	TRBD1	TRBJ1-2	CASSDVPDRVSAYGYTF	TGTGCCAGCAGCGATGTTCCGGACAGGGTTTCCGCTTATGGCTACACCTTC
large	TRBV19	-	TRBJ1-2	CASRITPLEGYTF	TGTGCCAGTAGGATAACCCCCCTGGAGGGCTACACCTTC
-	TRBV6-1	-	TRBJ1-3	CASSEPGVSYGYF	TGTGCCAGCAGTGAACCGGGTGTCAGCTATGGATATTTT
-	TRBV6-1	-	TRBJ2-2	CASSVTWANTGELFF	TGTGCCAGCAGTGTGACATGGGCGAACACCGGGGAGCTGTTTTTT